The 4 T cell receptor beta chains below were found in one sample sequenced in a study of OX40 agonist ivuxolimab in advanced cancers. Repertoires were generated with immunoSEQ multiplex PCR, while TCRdb's copy carries only in-frame clones and drops some. This sample has approximately 91,000 clones; over 75% occur once, and the top ten carry about 4%. This sample comprised CD4+ or CD8+ T cells sorted from blood, obtained in a trial of the OX40 agonist ivuxolimab. These receptors all come from an adult with an advanced solid tumor such as melanoma, head and neck, liver or kidney cancer.

The gene calls are TRBV6-1 and TRBJ1-5; the D is unclear. This CDR3 contains 13 residues. CDR1 and CDR2 (germline): MNHNS, SASEGT. V lost 1 base and J lost 5, with 6 bases in between. The DNA for the CDR3 is TGTGCCAGCAGTGAAGTGGAGGATCAGCCCCAGCATTTT. Translation gives CASSEVEDQPQHF.

The chain recombines TRBV7-9 with TRBJ2-7; D possibly corresponds to TRBD1 (6 bases). CDR1 SEHNR and CDR2 FQNEAQ come from the germline V gene (reference sequence). V was trimmed by 3 bases and J by 7 bases, leaving 13 bases between them. The CDR3 is 13 amino acids. The CDR3 coding sequence is TGTGCCAGCAGCTTCCCCGGGGACAAGGAGCAGTACGTC. Amino acid sequence: CASSFPGDKEQYV.

The genes are TRBV2 and TRBJ1-5; D gene uncertain. This CDR3 has 14 residues. The V and J ends lost 11 bases and 0 bases respectively, with 14 bases between them. Germline V gene lookup returns CDR1 SNHLY and CDR2 FYNNEI. The CDR3 DNA reads TGTGCCTCCCAAGTAGCTTATAGCAATCAGCCCCAGCATTTT. This sequence encodes CASQVAYSNQPQHF.

V gene TRBV5-5 combines with J gene TRBJ1-4, with D perhaps matching TRBD1 (6 bases). The V end lost 4 bases, the J end lost 5 bases, and 12 bases lay between the germline ends. There are 14 residues in the CDR3. CDR1 SGHKS and CDR2 YYEKEE come from the germline V gene (reference sequence). CDR3 protein: CASSLDRGNEKLFF. The CDR3, as DNA: TGTGCCAGCAGCCTGGACAGAGGGAATGAAAAACTGTTTTTT. Together with reference TRBV5-5 and TRBJ1-4, the CDR3 gives the full variable domain: DAGVTQSPTHLIKTRGQQVTLRCSPISGHKSVSWYQQVLGQGPQFIFQYYEKEERGRGNFPDRFSARQFPNYSSELNVNALLLGDSALYLCASSLDRGNEKLFFGSGTQLSVL.